Included here is one T cell receptor beta chain sequence, with context. Its antigen is currently not known. No clone much larger than this one lies a single base away; base qualities are absent. The library was produced with 5' RACE. The sequencer listed for this sample is Illumina HiSeq 2500. A second PCR of roughly 7 to 11 cycles was performed with a sample-barcoded 5' primer and a J-beta primer mix. A template-switch 5' adaptor carrying 12 random nucleotides introduced a unique molecular identifier onto each TCR beta cDNA molecule. At least 2.5 million CDR3-containing paired-end reads were obtained from each sample. All of the RNA was converted into first-strand cDNA using the Mint cDNA synthesis kit, with a TRBC-specific oligonucleotide serving as the primer. All cDNA was treated with uracil-DNA glycosylase and then went through a first 18-cycle PCR with the universal primers M1SS and BC2_uni_R. Under the source paper's analysis protocol: Each sample was normalized by randomly selecting 1 million high-quality reads, each carrying a distinct molecular identifier. Instead of being binned into consensus sequences, reads that shared molecular identifiers were thrown out. MiTCR, set to a Q25 quality threshold and the strictest error-elimination algorithm, was used for CDR3 identification, clonotype clustering and error correction. A nonparametric unseen species model with Euler transformation was used to estimate a lower bound on total TCR beta diversity. TCRdb took the public reads, trimmed them with fastp at Q25, ran MiXCR for clone calling and kept in-frame beta chains. Each record represents a unique CDR3 protein, reported with the most common genes and DNA among its rows. In this record, the V and J calls reflect TCRdb's handling and not the investigators' own analysis. This sample lists approximately 780,000 distinct CDR3 sequences; around 25% were detected once. About 3% of the sample is taken by the ten largest.

The approximately 40 donors, aged 6 to 90 years, were systemically healthy Caucasian individuals from Russia. Ten milliliters of peripheral blood were collected from each donor into EDTA-treated Vacutainer tubes. Ficoll-Paque density-gradient centrifugation was used to isolate PBMCs, with at least 7 million obtained per sample. Trizol reagent was used to extract total RNA from PBMCs, with at least 5 micrograms per sample. Naive CD45RAhigh/CD27high T cell percentages were measured by flow cytometry on a PBMC aliquot from every donor. This entry belongs to a study of blood T cells in healthy people across ages (dated by TCRdb to between 2014 and 2017). About the full investigation: In model experiments, roughly one uniquely barcoded TCR beta cDNA molecule per two T cells was captured by template switching. Using deep sequencing normalized with unique cDNA molecular identifiers, the study measured how TCR beta repertoire diversity changes with age. The donors were divided into four age groups: young (average approximately 17 years), middle-aged (about 39), aged (about 62) and long-lived (82). The study analyzed two additional independent replicas of 1 million unique cDNA reads from the same blood draw for two donors, one aged 18 to 29 and one aged 80 or older.

From its cysteine to its phenylalanine, the CDR3 spans 16 amino acids. Only the CDR3 DNA is retained, 48 bases long and in frame from the first base. Germline trimming amounts to 3 bases on V and 7 bases on J, with 12 as the count of junction bases outside the gene matches. CDR1 and CDR2, looked up from the germline V gene, are SGHRS and YFSETQ. Points the paper makes about the study in general: Compared with the aged group, the long-lived group had more naive CD4+ T cells, fewer expanded clones and increased TCR diversity, suggesting age selection. As age increased, observed TCR beta diversity per million T cells dropped in a roughly linear way, and a significant reduction was already evident by age about 40. Estimates of total diversity based on one million sequenced T cells were regarded as lower bounds and as underestimates. Bulk unsorted PBMC profiling prevented conclusive comparison of naive and antigen-experienced compartments. Because donor CMV infection status was unknown, age-related changes in expanded clonotypes were potentially confounded. There was a strong correlation between observed TCR beta diversity and the percentage of naive T cells measured by flow cytometry.

The same sample was also studied in work on T cells of mothers and their children. As that second study puts it: The donors were nine systemically healthy Caucasian individuals, made up of three mothers and their six children. cDNA synthesis consumed the entire amount of extracted RNA, loaded at approximately 1.5 ug RNA in each 15 ul reaction. In the second PCR, the M1S primer introduced both the sample barcodes and 2-4 random nucleotides. Over 8.5 million TCR beta CDR3 reads were obtained for each mother, and 2.5 million to 3 million reads were obtained for each child. In both related and unrelated pairs, thymic selection shapes the output of TCR recombination in a similar way, with inherited differences having only a minor effect. Related mother-child pairs always showed normalized repertoire overlap that was slightly higher than in unrelated mother-child pairs, though the difference was never significant. No persistent microchimeric T cell clones were detected, at a sensitivity of approximately 110 clones per million clonotypes. To look for features that set related mother-child pairs apart from unrelated individuals, the researchers ran deep NGS to compare the TCR beta repertoires of mothers and children. The mean age was roughly 44 +/- 4 years for the mothers and around 10 +/- 4 years for the children. After adapters were ligated using NEBNext reagents, the libraries underwent 100+100 nt paired-end sequencing on an Illumina HiSeq 2000. To prevent cross-contamination, the mother and child libraries were prepared one month apart and sequenced in separate runs. Between roughly 500,000 and 2,100,000 distinct TCR beta clonotypes were identified per donor. Naive TCR beta clonotypes were estimated from low-frequency clonotypes matched to each donor's FACS-determined naive share, without sorting.

The source material was blood. The sequence joins TRBV5-1 to TRBJ1-4; 7 central nucleotides agree with TRBD1. This TCR derives from a boy between 10 and 17 years old in good health. The nucleotide sequence reads TGCGCCAGCAGCTCACAGGGGCTTGCTCGTGGTGAAAAACTGTTTTTT. Translated, this gives CASSSQGLARGEKLFF.